These 4 T cell receptor beta chains originate from one sample sequenced in a study of blood T cell repertoires in COVID-19. Sequenced by immunoSEQ multiplex PCR; TCRdb stores in-frame clones only, minus some. The sample gives around 82,000 clones, over 75% of which show up once; 6.9% is in the top ten. Sequencing was performed on peripheral blood. Receptors originate from a human donor in a cohort sampled during active COVID-19.

In this sample, this clone turned up a few times. The V call is TRBV6-1, the J call TRBJ1-5; D not certain. Deletions cut 1 base from V and 5 bases from J, with 6 bases between. There are 13 residues in the CDR3. Germline CDR1 MNHNS, CDR2 SASEGT. The CDR3 sequence is CASSEGSDQPQHF. The CDR3 bases are TGTGCCAGCAGTGAAGGGTCGGATCAGCCCCAGCATTTT.

This chain uses TRBV20-1 with TRBJ2-1; 9 nucleotides line up with TRBD1. The germline CDR1 and CDR2 sequences are DFQATT and SNEGSKA (reference sequence). CDR3 length: 16 amino acids. J lost 4 bases, V lost 3 bases, and 10 bases had no gene match. CDR3 bases: TGCAGTGCTAGTTCTCGACAGGGGGAGGGATACAATGAGCAGTTCTTC. This translates into CSASSRQGEGYNEQFF.

This chain joins TRBV3-1 (or the pseudogene TRBV3-2) and TRBJ1-6, with TRBD1 matching 9 bases. The J segment lost 8 bases and the V segment lost 3 bases, leaving 11 bases of the junction unmatched. Germline V CDR1 and CDR2: LGHDT, YNNKEL (reference sequence). This CDR3 is built from 17 residues. The CDR3 coding sequence is TGTGCCAGCAGCCAGATAGCACAGGGGGCGCGAGATTCACCCCTCCACTTT. This encodes CASSQIAQGARDSPLHF.

This sequence joins TRBV6-5 and TRBJ2-7; 8 nucleotides agree with TRBD1. CDR1 and CDR2 (germline): MNHEY, SVGAGI. The CDR3 is 13 residues long. Trimming cost V 6 bases and J 3 bases; bases outside gene matches: 4. CDR3 residues: CASRKQGVYEQYF. The CDR3, as DNA: TGTGCCAGCAGAAAACAGGGGGTCTACGAGCAGTACTTC.